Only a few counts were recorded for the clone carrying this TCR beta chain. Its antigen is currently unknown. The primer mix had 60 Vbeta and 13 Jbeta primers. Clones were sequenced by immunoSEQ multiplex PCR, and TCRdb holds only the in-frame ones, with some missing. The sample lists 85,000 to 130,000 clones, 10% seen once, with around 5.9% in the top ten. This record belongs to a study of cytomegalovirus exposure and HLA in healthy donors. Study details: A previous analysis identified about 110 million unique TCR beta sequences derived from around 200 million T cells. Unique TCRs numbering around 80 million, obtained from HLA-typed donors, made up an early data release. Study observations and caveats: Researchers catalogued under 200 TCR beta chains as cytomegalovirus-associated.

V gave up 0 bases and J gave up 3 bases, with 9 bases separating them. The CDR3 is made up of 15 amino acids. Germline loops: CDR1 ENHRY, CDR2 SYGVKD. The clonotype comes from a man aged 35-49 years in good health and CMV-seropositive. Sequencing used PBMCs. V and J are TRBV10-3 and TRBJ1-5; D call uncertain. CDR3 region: CAISESGGFNQPQHF. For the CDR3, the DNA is TGTGCCATCAGTGAGTCTGGCGGATTCAATCAGCCCCAGCATTTT.